Listed here is a single T cell receptor beta chain. Just one base apart from a much larger clone, this may be a read error. CDR1 SEHNR and CDR2 FQNEAQ come from the germline V gene (reference sequence). This CDR3 spans 14 amino acids. With V trimmed by 8 bases and J by 6 bases, 11 bases remained unmatched. The data derive from a study of molecular identifiers for immune sequencing clone quantification. Library preparation followed earlier protocols using designated TCR primers. TCRdb re-analysed the PCR reads in MiXCR, keeping a single row per CDR3 protein. The sample includes over 55,000 distinct CDR3 sequences, less than 20% of them seen just once.

This sequence joins TRBV7-9 and TRBJ2-7; 9 bases match TRBD1. This receptor was obtained from a human donor in good health. Some libraries in this study had Jurkat cell RNA spiked in. The sample was naive CD8+ T cells from blood, with Jurkat cell RNA spiked in. Subset meaning: FACS-sorted CD8+CD4-CCR7+CD45RA+ naive T cells. The DNA of the CDR3 is TGTGCCAGCGGCCTCCGGGACAGGGAATTCGAGCAGTACTTC. Its translation is CASGLRDREFEQYF.